This T cell receptor (beta chain) was sequenced in a study of identical twins. Study conclusions and caveats: In monozygotic twins, models underestimated the sharing of out-of-frame TCR alpha. A lower insertion count was a feature of abundant cord blood beta clonotypes, with no such feature in memory repertoires. Beta out-of-frame sequences showed weaker excess sharing between twins.

Through template switching, a universal primer site was introduced, and the cDNA contained unique molecular identifiers. MiXCR, applied by TCRdb to the 5' RACE reads, yields one record per CDR3 protein. The repertoire holds roughly 1.6 million distinct CDR3 sequences, with under 35% as singletons. The germline gives CDR1 SGHTA, CDR2 FQGNSA. The CDR3 runs to 15 residues. After removal of 5 bases from V and 9 bases from J, the junction contained 11 bases not matched to a gene. The sample holds a few counts of this clonotype. The target antigen is unknown. Sequenced material: cord blood. The receptor's source is a newborn girl in good health. The V call is TRBV7-2, the J call TRBJ2-7; 12 bases fit TRBD2. The CDR3 region has the DNA TGTGCCAGCAGCGCGACTAGCGGGAGTGAGTTTGGGCAGTACTTC. This sequence encodes CASSATSGSEFGQYF.